The text below deals with one TCR beta chain. Its target is unknown. These data are taken from a study of shared clonotypes between healthy human individuals. Study conclusions and caveats: Sorted-subset sequencing was shown by rarefaction to be incomplete despite large depth. Among the subsets, naive ones generally showed larger estimated richness than memory ones.

Using immunoSEQ multiplex PCR, the repertoire was profiled, and TCRdb retains in-frame clones only, with some absent. The table shows some 980,000 clones, with around 80% occurring only once. Material: memory CD4+ T cells sorted from blood. Subset in this sample: CD45RA-negative fraction. This receptor was obtained from a man between 18 and 29 years old in good health.

The CDR3 loop reads CASSSGYGTSGRPYEQYF. The CDR3 DNA is TGCGCCAGCAGCTCGGGTTACGGGACTAGCGGGAGACCCTACGAGCAGTACTTC. The V and J genes are TRBV5-1 and TRBJ2-7, with 14 bases aligning to TRBD2. Germline CDR1 is SGHRS and CDR2 is YFSETQ. This CDR3 has 18 residues. The V segment lost 3 bases and the J segment 2 bases; nucleotides outside the gene matches: 10.